This is a list of T cell receptor beta chains from one sample in a study of high-grade serous ovarian cancer treatment subgroups. Clones were sequenced by immunoSEQ multiplex PCR, and TCRdb holds only the in-frame ones, with some missing. The sample has a few thousand clones; 76% are singletons. The source material was tumor tissue. The receptor set was obtained from a human donor with high-grade serous ovarian cancer. Each CDR3 is given without its conserved first and last residue. The order of the fields is J gene, V gene, D gene, CDR3 protein. A D gene is named only where the DNA matches it firmly.

>TRBJ2-7|TRBV5-6|TRBD1
ASSLVGQGLEQY
>TRBJ2-2|TRBV10-1|.
ASSPEGTGELF
>TRBJ1-1|TRBV7-9|.
ASSLQSSTQAF
>TRBJ1-2|TRBV19|.
ASSAPGRSYGYT
>TRBJ2-1|TRBV9|TRBD1
ASSADREFEQF
>TRBJ2-7|TRBV7-9|TRBD1
ASSRAGGTGGYEQY
>TRBJ2-6|TRBV5-1|.
ASSSSNSGANVLT
>TRBJ2-7|TRBV7-3|TRBD1
ASSSEFEGAAH
>TRBJ2-5|TRBV28|.
ASSLRETQY
>TRBJ1-5|TRBV30|.
AWAPGLSSNQPQH
>TRBJ2-7|TRBV2|.
ASIGEGSHEQY
>TRBJ2-7|TRBV19|.
ASRYSGSSIDEQY
>TRBJ2-7|TRBV27|TRBD2
ASSSAGEVNEQY
>TRBJ2-2|TRBV9|TRBD1
ASSPRTGVDTGELF
>TRBJ2-7|TRBV5-6|.
ASSPGGATYEQY
>TRBJ2-3|TRBV18|.
ASSPGTTSTDTQY
>TRBJ2-5|TRBV4-3|.
ASSLYLSLAEIETQY
>TRBJ2-5|TRBV7-2|.
ASNPGGETQY
>TRBJ2-7|TRBV5-5|TRBD2
ASSLGGGPREQY
>TRBJ1-2|TRBV7-9|.
ASSLEAGYGGYT
>TRBJ2-7|TRBV27|.
ASSTRGEGQVT
>TRBJ1-6|TRBV7-8|TRBD1
ASSLGNTGGNSPLH
>TRBJ2-6|TRBV4-3|.
ASSQVRVGANVLT
>TRBJ1-3|TRBV2|.
ASFTGSGNTIY
>TRBJ2-4|TRBV30|.
AWSVNKPNIQY
>TRBJ2-5|TRBV2|TRBD2
AIIQAGSRQY